The rows below give T cell receptor beta chains drawn from one sample of a study of blood T cell repertoires in COVID-19. TCRdb's copy holds only in-frame clones and misses some; the assay was immunoSEQ multiplex PCR. The data contain 100,000 to 150,000 clones, approximately 80% of them singletons. The sequencing input was peripheral blood. These receptors were collected from a man aged 35-49 years with active or convalescent COVID-19. Each CDR3 is given with its conserved first and last residue. Fields, in order: J gene, clone size, D gene, V gene, CDR3 protein, CDR3 DNA. The D gene is left open where the match is weak. The size field is filled for only some rows; it gives once, few, many or a size class.

>TRBJ2-3|NA|TRBD2|TRBV28
CASSSLAGGNTDTQYF
TGTGCCAGCAGTTCTCTAGCGGGGGGGAACACAGATACGCAGTATTTT
>TRBJ2-5|NA|TRBD2|TRBV6-6
CASTTLGRDGETQYF
TGTGCCAGCACCACGCTGGGGAGGGATGGGGAGACCCAGTACTTC
>TRBJ1-3|NA|NA|TRBV5-1
CASSRDFQGLSGNTIYF
TGCGCCAGCAGCCGAGACTTTCAGGGGCTCTCTGGAAACACCATATATTTT
>TRBJ2-5|few|NA|TRBV10-3
CAISDQRDTQYF
TGTGCCATCAGTGACCAACGGGACACTCAGTACTTC
>TRBJ2-3|once|TRBD2|TRBV5-8
CASSLGLAGYTQYF
TGTGCCAGCAGCTTGGGGCTAGCGGGTTATACGCAGTATTTT
>TRBJ1-3|NA|NA|TRBV27
CASSSDNLPGNTIYF
TGTGCCAGCAGTTCAGACAATCTCCCTGGAAACACCATATATTTT
>TRBJ2-1|few|NA|TRBV5-1
CASSLGRGASYNEQFF
TGCGCCAGCAGCCTGGGGCGTGGAGCATCCTACAATGAGCAGTTCTTC
>TRBJ2-7|NA|NA|TRBV19
CASSWSGSRSYEQYF
TGTGCCAGCAGCTGGAGCGGGTCGCGATCCTACGAGCAGTACTTC
>TRBJ1-1|NA|NA|TRBV6-6
CASSYSIGRLNTEAFF
TGTGCCAGCAGTTACTCGATAGGCAGGTTGAACACTGAAGCTTTCTTT
>TRBJ2-2|NA|NA|TRBV10-3
CAISETGANTGELFF
TGTGCCATCAGTGAGACAGGAGCGAACACCGGGGAGCTGTTTTTT
>TRBJ2-5|NA|TRBD2|TRBV10-3
CAISDPLLGLAGEVRETQYF
TGTGCCATCAGTGACCCTTTGCTAGGACTAGCGGGGGAAGTACGAGAGACCCAGTACTTC
>TRBJ1-2|NA|TRBD1|TRBV12-3/TRBV12-4
CASSLTGGGSYTF
TGTGCCAGCAGTCTTACAGGGGGCGGAAGCTACACCTTC
>TRBJ1-4|NA|TRBD1|TRBV28
CASTTLGTGSEKLFF
TGTGCCAGCACAACCCTGGGGACAGGGAGTGAAAAACTGTTTTTT
>TRBJ2-1|NA|TRBD2|TRBV4-3
CASSLWRGGYNEQFF
TGCGCCAGCAGCCTCTGGCGGGGGGGGTACAATGAGCAGTTCTTC
>TRBJ2-6|NA|TRBD1|TRBV9
CASSVRSMGTGVSGANVLTF
TGTGCCAGCAGCGTAAGGTCGATGGGGACAGGGGTCTCTGGAGCCAACGTCCTGACTTTC
>TRBJ1-2|NA|NA|TRBV29-1
CSQGTAGSSGYTF
TGCAGCCAGGGGACCGCCGGATCTAGTGGCTACACCTTC
>TRBJ2-5|NA|TRBD1|TRBV5-6
CASSRTGGRETQYF
TGTGCCAGCAGCCGGACAGGGGGCAGGGAGACCCAGTACTTC
>TRBJ1-1|NA|NA|TRBV27
CASSLYSGSEAFF
TGTGCCAGCAGTTTATATTCGGGATCTGAAGCTTTCTTT
>TRBJ2-3|NA|NA|TRBV7-7
CASSLGALGTDTQYF
TGTGCCAGCAGCTTAGGGGCCCTGGGCACAGATACGCAGTATTTT
>TRBJ2-3|NA|NA|TRBV5-4
CASSQDSLSTDTQYF
TGTGCCAGCAGCCAGGACAGCCTTAGCACAGATACGCAGTATTTT
>TRBJ1-1|NA|NA|TRBV7-9
CASSLVVGEAFF
TGTGCCAGCAGCTTAGTGGTCGGTGAAGCTTTCTTT
>TRBJ2-1|NA|NA|TRBV3-1/TRBV3-2
CASSQRGAGLSYNEQFF
TGTGCCAGCAGCCAAAGGGGTGCGGGGCTCTCCTACAATGAGCAGTTCTTC
>TRBJ1-2|NA|TRBD1|TRBV28
CASSTGGAEKRGGYTF
TGTGCCAGCAGTACAGGGGGCGCAGAAAAACGGGGTGGCTACACCTTC
>TRBJ2-6|NA|NA|TRBV7-9
CASSSENRGVLTF
TGTGCCAGCAGCTCGGAGAACCGAGGCGTCCTGACTTTC
>TRBJ2-7|NA|TRBD1|TRBV4-1
CASSQDVRTGTYEQYF
TGCGCCAGCAGCCAAGATGTCAGGACAGGGACCTACGAGCAGTACTTC
>TRBJ2-7|NA|TRBD1|TRBV5-1
CASSFPDRGFTEQYF
TGCGCCAGCAGCTTCCCGGACAGGGGGTTTACGGAGCAGTACTTC
>TRBJ2-7|NA|NA|TRBV2
CASTFGGDYEQYF
TGTGCCAGCACCTTTGGAGGGGACTACGAGCAGTACTTC
>TRBJ2-1|once|NA|TRBV10-3
CAIMAGLVYGEQFF
TGTGCCATCATGGCGGGACTCGTCTACGGTGAGCAGTTCTTC
>TRBJ2-7|NA|NA|TRBV12-5
CARRVAGGEQYF
TGTGCTAGGAGGGTTGCGGGCGGCGAGCAGTACTTC
>TRBJ2-2|NA|TRBD1|TRBV4-1
CASSRTFEGAVNTGELFF
TGCGCCAGCAGCCGTACCTTCGAGGGGGCGGTCAACACCGGGGAGCTGTTTTTT
>TRBJ1-6|NA|NA|TRBV11-2
CASSTNRAYNSPLHF
TGTGCCAGCAGCACGAACAGGGCCTATAATTCACCCCTCCACTTT
>TRBJ1-2|NA|NA|TRBV9
CASSSLPGWNYGYTF
TGTGCCAGCAGCTCCCTCCCGGGGTGGAACTATGGCTACACCTTC
>TRBJ1-1|few|NA|TRBV7-6
CASSLRGWGRDTEAFF
TGTGCCAGCAGCTTAAGGGGCTGGGGCAGGGACACTGAAGCTTTCTTT
>TRBJ1-4|NA|NA|TRBV30
CAWSVRLHEKLFF
TGTGCCTGGAGTGTACGACTGCATGAAAAACTGTTTTTT
>TRBJ1-4|NA|NA|TRBV5-1
CASSLRQVGTNEKLFF
TGCGCCAGCAGCTTACGACAGGTCGGAACTAATGAAAAACTGTTTTTT
>TRBJ1-6|NA|NA|TRBV3-1/TRBV3-2
CASSRRAGSYNSPLHF
TGTGCCAGCAGCCGAAGGGCGGGCTCCTATAATTCACCCCTCCACTTT
>TRBJ1-3|NA|TRBD1|TRBV6-1
CASSDLGTGVTGNTIYF
TGTGCCAGCAGTGACCTCGGGACAGGGGTGACTGGAAACACCATATATTTT
>TRBJ1-2|NA|TRBD1|TRBV5-5
CASSPGQGDFYGYTF
TGTGCCAGCAGCCCCGGACAGGGCGATTTCTATGGCTACACCTTC
>TRBJ1-6|NA|TRBD1|TRBV2
CASSKDAGGSYNSPLHF
TGTGCCAGCAGTAAAGATGCAGGGGGCTCCTATAATTCACCCCTCCACTTT
>TRBJ2-2|once|NA|TRBV27
CASSWGRVHTGELFF
TGTGCCAGCAGTTGGGGCAGGGTCCACACCGGGGAGCTGTTTTTT
>TRBJ1-2|NA|NA|TRBV12-3/TRBV12-4
CASSLVAGYTF
TGTGCCAGCAGTTTGGTAGCCGGCTACACCTTC
>TRBJ2-1|NA|NA|TRBV5-1
CASSLYLRGMINPYNEQFF
TGCGCCAGCAGCTTGTATTTACGGGGGATGATAAACCCTTACAATGAGCAGTTCTTC
>TRBJ2-1|once|TRBD2|TRBV12-3/TRBV12-4
CASSKGLAGMEFF
TGTGCCAGCAGCAAGGGACTAGCGGGGATGGAGTTCTTC
>TRBJ1-4|NA|TRBD1|TRBV7-9
CASSYGTATNEKLFF
TGTGCCAGCAGCTACGGGACAGCAACTAATGAAAAACTGTTTTTT